A selection of T cell receptor beta chains follows, all from one sample in a study of blood T cell repertoires in COVID-19. Assay used: immunoSEQ multiplex PCR; TCRdb lists only in-frame clones, some missing. Found here are about 200,000 clones, 70% to 90% of them singletons; the top ten hold less than 5.5%. Sequencing was performed on peripheral blood. The receptors were gathered from a woman older than 75 with acute or convalescent COVID-19. Both conserved end residues are part of each CDR3. D genes are given only for firm matches. Clone sizes are given selectively: once, few, many, or a class where the clone is expanded.

j_call,d_call,v_call,clone_size,cdr3_nt,cdr3_aa
TRBJ1-1,.,TRBV6-5,few,TGTGCCAGCAGTTCCGGGATGAACACTGAAGCTTTCTTT,CASSSGMNTEAFF
TRBJ1-5,.,TRBV6-2/TRBV6-3,.,TGTGCCAGCAGTTACGGGCGGGGAGCGGGCGATCAGCCCCAGCATTTT,CASSYGRGAGDQPQHF
TRBJ2-1,TRBD2,TRBV14,.,TGTGCCAGCAGCAGTCCCGGCGGGAGGAACAATGAGCAGTTCTTC,CASSSPGGRNNEQFF
TRBJ1-6,TRBD1,TRBV18,.,TGTGCCAGCTCACCGCAGGGGGTGGGTTCACCCCTCCACTTT,CASSPQGVGSPLHF
TRBJ2-7,TRBD1,TRBV18,.,TGTGCCAGCTCACCAGAACAGGGGGCAGGCGAGCAGTACTTC,CASSPEQGAGEQYF
TRBJ2-5,.,TRBV21-1,.,TGTGCCAGCAGCAAAGGGGCAGCGGGCGGGGAAGGAGAGACCCAGTACTTC,CASSKGAAGGEGETQYF
TRBJ2-5,.,TRBV19,.,TGTGCCAGTAGTATAATTCGTCAGGGAGGTGAGACCCAGTACTTC,CASSIIRQGGETQYF
TRBJ1-5,.,TRBV7-2,.,TGTGCCAGCAGCTTATATAACAGGGCAAGCAATCAGCCCCAGCATTTT,CASSLYNRASNQPQHF
TRBJ2-1,TRBD2,TRBV24-1,.,TGTGCCACCAGTGACACCGGGACTAGCGGGAGGGTCAATGAGCAGTTCTTC,CATSDTGTSGRVNEQFF
TRBJ2-1,TRBD2,TRBV7-9,.,TGTGCCAGCAGCTTGGCTAGCGGGACAGTCGATGAGCAGTTCTTC,CASSLASGTVDEQFF
TRBJ2-7,TRBD2,TRBV24-1,.,TGTGCCACCAGTGAAACGACTAGCTTCGAGCAGTACTTC,CATSETTSFEQYF
TRBJ1-2,.,TRBV5-1,few,TGCGCCAGCAGCTCCCGACAGCCAGCTAACTATGGCTACACCTTC,CASSSRQPANYGYTF
TRBJ2-7,.,TRBV7-2,.,TGTGCCAGCAGCTCAGCCTACGGGACACCCTCGTTTGACGAGCAGTACTTC,CASSSAYGTPSFDEQYF
TRBJ2-7,TRBD1,TRBV7-9,.,TGTGCCCCCCATATATTCCACAGGGGAGCCAACGAGCAGTACTTC,CAPHIFHRGANEQYF